These 8 T cell receptor beta chains came from one sample sequenced in a study of identical twins. TCRdb processed the 5' RACE reads anew with MiXCR; each CDR3 protein has one entry. The profile shows some 560,000 distinct CDR3 sequences, over 8.5% of them singletons. The sample was also linked to a second study, of yellow fever vaccine responses in identical twins.

The sample comprised PBMCs. These receptors were collected from a woman aged 18-29 years in good health.

CDR3 sequence (DNA): TGTGCCAGCAGTTTAGACAGGGGGCAAGGCTATGGCTACACCTTC. It codes for CASSLDRGQGYGYTF. This chain links TRBV27 with TRBJ1-2, with 10 bases fitting TRBD1. Germline-derived CDR1 and CDR2 are MNHEY and SMNVEV (reference sequence). The J segment lost 4 bases and the V segment lost 2 bases, leaving 4 bases of the junction unmatched. This CDR3 comprises 15 residues.

This clonotype appeared a few times. The chain has TRBV12-3 or TRBV12-4 and TRBJ2-1, with TRBD2 matching over 9 bases. The CDR3 sequence is 15 residues long. V trimming: 6 bases; J trimming: 7 bases; junction bases outside the gene matches: 10. In nucleotides, the CDR3 is TGTGCCAGCAGACCCGGGACTAGCTGGGAGAATGAGCAGTTCTTC. It is translated as CASRPGTSWENEQFF.

V gene TRBV7-9 combines with J gene TRBJ2-7, with D perhaps TRBD1 (5 bases). Trimming cost V 4 bases and J 2 bases, with 9 bases left between them. CDR1 and CDR2 (germline): SEHNR, FQNEAQ (reference sequence). CDR3 length: 13 residues. CDR3 sequence reads: CASSSSGTYEQYF. Here the CDR3 DNA reads TGTGCCAGCAGCTCGTCAGGGACCTACGAGCAGTACTTC.

This clonotype has a handful of counts. CDR3 DNA: TGTGCCAGTAGTATGGGCTACGAGCAGTACTTC. Its protein product is CASSMGYEQYF. The V and J genes are TRBV19 and TRBJ2-7, with D unclear. Between the trimmed V and J ends, which lost 3 bases and 3 bases, there was a span of 3 bases. This CDR3 spans 11 amino acids. CDR1 LNHDA and CDR2 SQIVND come from the germline V gene (reference sequence).

Comment on this clonotype: A single base separates this from a much larger clone, so it may be a read error. The CDR3 does not close with the conserved phenylalanine or tryptophan, likely indicating a read error. This chain connects TRBV20-1 to TRBJ2-7; TRBD2 matches at 7 bases. The CDR3 covers 13 residues. V lost 7 bases to trimming and J lost 1 base; unmatched junction nucleotides: 7. Germline CDR1 and CDR2: DFQATT and SNEGSKA (reference sequence). As DNA, the CDR3 is TGCAGTGGGATCCTAGCGGAGTCCTACGAGCAGTACTCC. Its translation: CSGILAESYEQYS.

The genes are TRBV12-3 or TRBV12-4 and TRBJ2-2; D remains ambiguous. The CDR3 totals 13 residues. V lost 3 bases, J lost 6 bases, and 8 bases lay in between. The CDR3 protein is CASSLVAPGELFF. Here the CDR3 DNA reads TGTGCCAGCAGTTTGGTGGCTCCCGGGGAGCTGTTTTTT.

The chain couples TRBV14 to TRBJ1-6, with D perhaps TRBD1 (5 bases). The V and J ends lost 0 bases and 1 base respectively, with 7 bases between them. CDR1 and CDR2 (germline): SGHDN, FVKESK. The CDR3 loop spans 16 amino acids. CDR3 residues: CASSQDTGSYNSPLHF. CDR3 DNA sequence: TGTGCCAGCAGCCAAGATACAGGATCCTATAATTCACCCCTCCACTTT.

This clonotype was found a few times. J is TRBJ1-5 and V is TRBV10-3; a possible D gene is TRBD1 (6 bases). V shed 3 bases and J shed 0 bases, with 9 bases lying between them. This CDR3 contains 15 residues. Germline CDR1 is ENHRY and CDR2 is SYGVKD. CDR3 DNA sequence: TGTGCCATCAGTGAAGGGGGAGATAGCAATCAGCCCCAGCATTTT. This codes for CAISEGGDSNQPQHF.